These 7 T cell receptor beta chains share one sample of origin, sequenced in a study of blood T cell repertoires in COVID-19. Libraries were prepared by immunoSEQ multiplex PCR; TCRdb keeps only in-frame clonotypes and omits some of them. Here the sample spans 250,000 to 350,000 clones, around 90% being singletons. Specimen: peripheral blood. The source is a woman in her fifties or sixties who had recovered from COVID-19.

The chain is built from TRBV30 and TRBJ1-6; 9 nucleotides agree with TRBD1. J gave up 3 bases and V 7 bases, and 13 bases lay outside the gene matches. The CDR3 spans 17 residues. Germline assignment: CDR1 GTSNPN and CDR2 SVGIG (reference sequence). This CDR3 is CASRDRAGSGYNSPLHF. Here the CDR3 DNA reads TGTGCCTCCCGGGACAGGGCCGGATCCGGCTATAATTCACCCCTCCACTTT. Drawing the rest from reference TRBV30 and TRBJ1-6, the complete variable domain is SQTIHQWPATLVQPVGSPLSLECTVEGTSNPNLYWYRQAAGRGLQLLFYSVGIGQISSEVPQNLSASRPQDRQFILSSKKLLLSDSGFYLCASRDRAGSGYNSPLHFGNGTRLTVT.

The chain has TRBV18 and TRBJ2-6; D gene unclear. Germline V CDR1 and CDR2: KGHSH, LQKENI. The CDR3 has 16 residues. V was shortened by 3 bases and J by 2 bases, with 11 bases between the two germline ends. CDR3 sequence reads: CASSPAVTPGANVLTF. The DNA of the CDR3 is TGTGCCAGCTCACCGGCGGTCACCCCTGGGGCCAACGTCCTGACTTTC. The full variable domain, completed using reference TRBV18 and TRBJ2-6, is NAGVMQNPRHLVRRRGQEARLRCSPMKGHSHVYWYRQLPEEGLKFMVYLQKENIIDESGMPKERFSAEFPKEGPSILRIQQVVRGDSAAYFCASSPAVTPGANVLTFGAGSRLTVL.

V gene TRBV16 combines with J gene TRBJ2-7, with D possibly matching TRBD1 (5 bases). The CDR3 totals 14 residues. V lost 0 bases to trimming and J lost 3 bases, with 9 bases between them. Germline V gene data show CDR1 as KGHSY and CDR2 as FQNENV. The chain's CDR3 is CASSQSPGNYEQYF. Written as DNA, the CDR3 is TGTGCCAGCAGCCAATCTCCAGGGAACTACGAGCAGTACTTC. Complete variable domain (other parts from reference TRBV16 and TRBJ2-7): GEEVAQTPKHLVRGEGQKAKLYCAPIKGHSYVFWYQQVLKNEFKFLISFQNENVFDETGMPKERFSAKCLPNSPCSLEIQATKLEDSAVYFCASSQSPGNYEQYFGPGTRLTVT.

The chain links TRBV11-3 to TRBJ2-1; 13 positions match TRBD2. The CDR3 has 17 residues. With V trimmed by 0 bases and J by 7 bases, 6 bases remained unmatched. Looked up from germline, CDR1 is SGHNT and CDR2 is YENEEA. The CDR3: CASSLELGTSGTNEQFF. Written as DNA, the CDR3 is TGTGCCAGCAGCTTAGAGCTAGGGACTAGCGGGACTAATGAGCAGTTCTTC.

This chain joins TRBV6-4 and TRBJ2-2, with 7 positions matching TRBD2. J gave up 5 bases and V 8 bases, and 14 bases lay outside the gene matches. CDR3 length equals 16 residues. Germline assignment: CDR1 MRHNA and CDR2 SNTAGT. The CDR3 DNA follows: TGTGCCAGCTCGCGCGGGAGTATTGGTAGAACCGGGGAGCTGTTTTTT. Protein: CASSRGSIGRTGELFF.

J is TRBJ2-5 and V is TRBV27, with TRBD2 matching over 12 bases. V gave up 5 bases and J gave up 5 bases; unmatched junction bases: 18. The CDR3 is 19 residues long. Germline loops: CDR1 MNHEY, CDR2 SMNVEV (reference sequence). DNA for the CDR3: TGTGCCAGCAGTCGACCTGAGATTAGGACTAGCGGGGTCGATGAGACCCAGTACTTC. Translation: CASSRPEIRTSGVDETQYF.

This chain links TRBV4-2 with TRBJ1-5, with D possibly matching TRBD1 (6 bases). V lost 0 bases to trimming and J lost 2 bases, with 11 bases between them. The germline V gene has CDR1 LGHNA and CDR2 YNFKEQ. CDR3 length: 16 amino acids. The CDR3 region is CASSQELRQGNQPQHF. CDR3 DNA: TGTGCCAGCAGCCAAGAACTCCGACAGGGCAATCAGCCCCAGCATTTT.